A selection of T cell receptor beta chains follows, all from one sample in a study of identical twins. TCRdb re-derived calls from the 5' RACE reads in MiXCR, one entry per CDR3 protein. The sample lists 400,000 to 500,000 distinct CDR3 sequences, roughly 20% seen once, with approximately 12% in the top ten. The specimen sequenced was naive T cells sorted from blood. The source of these receptors is a man in his forties or fifties in good health. CDR3s include the opening cysteine and the closing phenylalanine or tryptophan. D genes are given only for firm matches. Clone size is not always given. Where it is, it says once, few, many or a class for expanded clones.

V	J	D	size	DNA	CDR3
TRBV6-5	TRBJ2-5	TRBD2	many	TGTGCCAGCAGTTACTCTGGGACTAGCGGGGGTGAGACCCAGTACTTC	CASSYSGTSGGETQYF
TRBV6-1	TRBJ1-5	NA	few	TGTGCCAGCACCGAAGGGGTTGGCAATCAGCCCCAGCATTTT	CASTEGVGNQPQHF
TRBV20-1	TRBJ2-7	TRBD2	few	TGCAGTGCCCGACCGGTGACTAGCGTCGAGCAGTACTTC	CSARPVTSVEQYF
TRBV20-1	TRBJ2-5	NA	few	TGCAGTGCTATCCTTAAGGCTCGGGAAAGGATTCGGGGAGAGACCCAGTACTTC	CSAILKARERIRGETQYF
TRBV11-2	TRBJ2-7	TRBD1	many	TGTGCCAGCAGCTGGGGGACAGGGGGAGTCTACGAGCAGTACTTC	CASSWGTGGVYEQYF
TRBV28	TRBJ2-3	NA	few	TGTGCCAGCAGCGGCCGGGGTGGAACAGATACGCAGTATTTT	CASSGRGGTDTQYF
TRBV19	TRBJ2-6	NA	NA	TGTGCCAGTAGCGACGTCGGCTCTGGGGCCAACGTCCTGACTTTC	CASSDVGSGANVLTF
TRBV25-1	TRBJ2-5	TRBD2	NA	TGTGCCAGCACTGGACTAGCGGGGGGCCTGGGGACCCAGTACTTC	CASTGLAGGLGTQYF
TRBV20-1	TRBJ2-1	TRBD2	many	TGCAGTGCTAGGAGGGGGACTAGCGGGAGGATACCCTACAATGAGCAGTTCTTC	CSARRGTSGRIPYNEQFF
TRBV29-1	TRBJ2-6	NA	few	TGCAGCGCCCTTGCGTCCCCTAGCTCTGGGGCCAACGTCCTGACTTTC	CSALASPSSGANVLTF
TRBV7-9	TRBJ2-1	TRBD2	many	TGTGCCAGCAGCTTACAGAGCGGGGGGGCCCATGAGCAGTTCTTC	CASSLQSGGAHEQFF
TRBV20-1	TRBJ2-7	NA	NA	TGCAGTGCTAAGTACCGCGGGGTCTACGAGCAGTACTTC	CSAKYRGVYEQYF
TRBV5-1	TRBJ2-1	TRBD2	NA	TGCGCCAGCGGCGAAACTAGCGGGAGGGCCAATGAGCAGTTCTTC	CASGETSGRANEQFF
TRBV29-1	TRBJ2-4	NA	few	TGCAGCGTTGACGGGGGAGCCAAAAACATTCAGTACTTC	CSVDGGAKNIQYF
TRBV29-1	TRBJ2-1	TRBD2	NA	TGCAGCGTTCCCGGGACTAGCGCCTACAATGAGCAGTTCTTC	CSVPGTSAYNEQFF
TRBV3-1	TRBJ2-5	NA	many	TGTGCCAGCAGCACTAGAGGCCCACAAGAGACCCAGTACTTC	CASSTRGPQETQYF
TRBV29-1	TRBJ2-1	TRBD2	few	TGCAGCGTTGAGCATAGCGGGGTACACAATGAGCAGTTCTTC	CSVEHSGVHNEQFF
TRBV4-3	TRBJ1-5	NA	many	TGCGCCAGCAGCCAAGATGTAAGAGGTGGTCAGCCCCAGCATTTT	CASSQDVRGGQPQHF
TRBV20-1	TRBJ1-4	NA	many	TGCAGTGCTCAAAGGGGTAGTGAAAAACTGTTTTTT	CSAQRGSEKLFF
TRBV28	TRBJ2-7	TRBD2	NA	TGTGCCAGCAGCCCCCCAACTAGCGGGAGGACCCACGAGCAGTACTTC	CASSPPTSGRTHEQYF
TRBV12-3/TRBV12-4	TRBJ2-7	NA	many	TGTGCCAGCAGTTTACCACCCTCCTACGAGCAGTACTTC	CASSLPPSYEQYF
TRBV6-2/TRBV6-3	TRBJ2-2	TRBD2	many	TGTGCCAGCAGTCCACTAGCGGGGCTAACCGGGGAGCTGTTTTTT	CASSPLAGLTGELFF
TRBV6-2/TRBV6-3	TRBJ1-6	NA	NA	TGTGCCAGCAGTTACTCGCGTCCGGTGGAGAGGGGTACCTATAATTCACCCCTCCACTTT	CASSYSRPVERGTYNSPLHF
TRBV6-5	TRBJ2-7	NA	few	TGTGCCAGCATTTCGGGGTTTCACGAGCAGTACTTC	CASISGFHEQYF
TRBV20-1	TRBJ2-5	NA	NA	TGCAGTGCTCCCCTGGCGGGGCAAGAGACCCAGTACTTC	CSAPLAGQETQYF
TRBV20-1	TRBJ2-5	NA	NA	TGCAGTGCTAGTACAGGGACCGTCAAAGAGACCCAGTACTTC	CSASTGTVKETQYF
TRBV28	TRBJ2-1	NA	NA	TGTGCCAGCAGTTTCCCTTCGGCGGACTCCTACAATGAGCAGTTCTTC	CASSFPSADSYNEQFF
TRBV5-1	TRBJ1-6	NA	NA	TGCGCCAGCAGGGAGGCGGATAATTCACCCCTCCACTTT	CASREADNSPLHF
TRBV15	TRBJ2-7	NA	few	TGTGCCACCAGCAGTTCCCTAGTAGACGAGCAGTACTTC	CATSSSLVDEQYF
TRBV2	TRBJ1-2	NA	NA	TGTGCCAGCAGTGGTAGCAGGAACTATGGCTACACCTTC	CASSGSRNYGYTF
TRBV20-1	TRBJ2-5	TRBD2	few	TGCAGTGCTAGAGGTCTCACTAGCGGGACTCGGGGGGAGACCCAGTACTTC	CSARGLTSGTRGETQYF
TRBV29-1	TRBJ2-5	TRBD1	many	TGCAGCGTTGAATTCAGAGGACAGGGAGTTGAGACCCAGTACTTC	CSVEFRGQGVETQYF
TRBV18	TRBJ2-7	TRBD1	NA	TGTGCCAGCTCACCAAGCAGGGGGCTTGAGCAGTACTTC	CASSPSRGLEQYF
TRBV29-1	TRBJ1-2	NA	few	TGCAGCGTTGAAGACGGTCGGGAGAGTAACTATGGCTACACCTTC	CSVEDGRESNYGYTF
TRBV7-8	TRBJ1-3	NA	NA	TGTGCCAGCAGCGCCCGACTCCCTGAGGGTGGGAGATTCTCTGGAAACACCATATATTTT	CASSARLPEGGRFSGNTIYF
TRBV20-1	TRBJ2-5	TRBD2	many	TGCAGTGCTAGTTTGGGGACTAAAGAGACCCAGTACTTC	CSASLGTKETQYF
TRBV7-2	TRBJ2-5	NA	NA	TGTGCCAGCAGCTTAGAAGTAGGGAACCAGTACTTC	CASSLEVGNQYF
TRBV20-1	TRBJ2-3	NA	many	TGCAGTGCTACCCCCAGGAGAACTTACACAGATACGCAGTATTTT	CSATPRRTYTDTQYF
TRBV10-1	TRBJ2-1	TRBD2	few	TGCGCCAGCAGTGAGGCGGGAGGTGAGCAGTTCTTC	CASSEAGGEQFF
TRBV7-2	TRBJ2-3	TRBD1	NA	TGTGCCAGCAGCTCCCGGGACAGGGTCACAGATACGCAGTATTTT	CASSSRDRVTDTQYF